Listed below are T cell receptor beta chains from one sample, sequenced in a study of CD8 T cells in ankylosing spondylitis. TCRdb re-analysed the 5' RACE reads in MiXCR, keeping a single row per CDR3 protein. This sample carries 700,000 to 1,000,000 distinct CDR3 sequences, 12% of them seen once, and the ten largest clones take more than 0.5%. The specimen was blood, either unsorted or a sorted T cell fraction (not recorded which). These receptors originate from a male donor with ankylosing spondylitis. CDR3s include the opening cysteine and the closing phenylalanine or tryptophan. The order of the fields is J gene, V gene, clone size, D gene, CDR3 protein, CDR3 DNA. A D gene is named only where the DNA matches it firmly. Rows give clone size only sometimes, using once, few, many, or a class for an expanded clone.

TRBJ2-1 TRBV2 . . CASSASSAGLVNEQFF TGTGCCAGCAGCGCTTCTAGTGCGGGGTTAGTTAATGAGCAGTTCTTC
TRBJ2-1 TRBV7-9 . . CASSLRSAKEFF TGTGCCAGCAGCTTACGAAGCGCCAAGGAGTTCTTC
TRBJ1-1 TRBV11-2 . . CASSLDRPATEAFF TGTGCCAGCAGCTTAGACAGGCCTGCAACTGAAGCTTTCTTT
TRBJ2-6 TRBV11-1 few . CASSLEGRTYSGANVLTF TGTGCCAGCAGCTTAGAAGGCAGGACCTACTCTGGGGCCAACGTCCTGACTTTC
TRBJ1-5 TRBV7-9 few . CASSLWGGSAGSEPQHF TGTGCCAGCAGCTTATGGGGAGGTTCCGCGGGCTCCGAACCCCAGCATTTT
TRBJ2-5 TRBV7-2 . . CASSLSYFGGRETQYF TGTGCCAGCAGCTTATCCTATTTCGGAGGCAGAGAGACCCAGTACTTC
TRBJ1-2 TRBV5-1 few . CASSLGEAGDGYTF TGCGCCAGCAGCTTGGGAGAGGCAGGGGATGGCTACACCTTC
TRBJ1-1 TRBV20-1 few TRBD1 CSANPWDRVDTEAFF TGCAGTGCTAACCCTTGGGACAGGGTTGACACTGAAGCTTTCTTT
TRBJ1-2 TRBV15 . . CATSGALKGYGYTF TGTGCCACCAGCGGAGCTCTCAAAGGGTATGGCTACACCTTC
TRBJ2-5 TRBV27 . TRBD1 CASSLYDRAETQYF TGTGCCAGCAGTTTATACGACAGGGCTGAGACCCAGTACTTC